The 23 T cell receptor beta chains below were found in one sample sequenced in a study of T cell responses to AZD1222 COVID-19 vaccine. Sequencing was performed with immunoSEQ multiplex PCR; in TCRdb, only in-frame clones are kept and a portion is missing. The sample shows 120,000 or so clones, roughly nine tenths of them seen only once. Sample: peripheral blood, taken on day 0 of AZD1222 vaccination. Receptors originate from an adult in good health.

The chain combines TRBV27 with TRBJ2-7; 9 bases fit TRBD1. The CDR3 consists of 17 residues. The germline V gene encodes CDR1 MNHEY and CDR2 SMNVEV (reference sequence). Trimming took 5 bases from V and 4 from J; bases not matched to a gene: 15. The DNA for the CDR3 is TGTGCCAGCAGTGTCCTCCCTCCGGGACAGGGTAGGTACGAGCAGTACTTC. Its protein is CASSVLPPGQGRYEQYF.

V and J are TRBV2 and TRBJ2-1, with 7 nucleotides matching TRBD2. J lost 3 bases, V lost 8 bases, and 1 base had no gene match. Germline assignment: CDR1 SNHLY and CDR2 FYNNEI. This CDR3 is 12 amino acids long. This CDR3 reads CASGGSYNEQFF. The DNA for the CDR3 is TGTGCCAGCGGCGGGAGCTACAATGAGCAGTTCTTC.

This clone was detected only a few times. The chain couples TRBV4-2 to TRBJ2-2; tentatively, D is TRBD1 or TRBD2 (5 bases each). V lost 3 bases and J 5 bases, leaving 16 bases between the germline ends. Germline CDR1 is LGHNA and CDR2 is YNFKEQ. This CDR3 has 16 amino acids. The chain's CDR3 is CASSHRDLLKTGELFF. The DNA for the CDR3 is TGTGCCAGCAGCCACCGGGACCTATTAAAAACCGGGGAGCTGTTTTTT.

The chain recombines TRBV7-4 with TRBJ2-1; D not certain. Trimming removed 8 bases at V and 11 bases at J, with 13 bases between. Germline values: CDR1 SGHVT, CDR2 SQSDAQ. This CDR3 has 11 amino acids. CDR3 residues: CASEAEGQQFF. CDR3 bases: TGTGCCAGCGAGGCGGAAGGACAGCAGTTCTTC.

This clone showed up just a few times. The chain combines TRBV5-1 with TRBJ2-7; 9 nucleotides line up with TRBD1. Trimming cost V 0 bases and J 2 bases; bases outside gene matches: 3. This CDR3 comprises 15 residues. CDR1 is SGHRS, CDR2 YFSETQ, per germline. The CDR3 coding sequence is TGCGCCAGCAGCTTGGGGACAGGGGCTACCTACGAGCAGTACTTC. Residues: CASSLGTGATYEQYF.

The CDR3 loop is CASSPPPRGGTETQYF. DNA for the CDR3: TGTGCCAGCAGTCCACCGCCTAGGGGCGGGACAGAGACCCAGTACTTC. This chain links TRBV25-1 with TRBJ2-5, with D perhaps TRBD2 (6 bases). Germline V gene lookup returns CDR1 MGHDK and CDR2 SYGVNS. The CDR3 runs to 16 residues. V lost 5 bases to trimming and J lost 4 bases, with 20 bases between them.

The J gene is TRBJ1-6, the V gene TRBV7-3, with D unresolved. V lost 5 bases and J lost 7, with 9 bases in between. This CDR3 has 13 amino acids. The V gene's germline CDR1 is SGHTA and CDR2 FQGTGA. CDR3 nucleotides: TGTGCCAGCAGCCCCCAGGTCAATTCACCCCTCCACTTT. It specifies CASSPQVNSPLHF.

In the case of this clone: This specimen includes other DNA sequences encoding the same CDR3. V and J are TRBV12-3 or TRBV12-4 and TRBJ1-5; no reliable D call. Trimming took off 3 bases at V and 7 bases at J, with 4 bases between the two ends. The CDR3 extends over 11 amino acids. The CDR3 bases are TGTGCCAGCAGTTTCGGGCAGCCCCAGCATTTT. As protein: CASSFGQPQHF.

The chain couples TRBV4-1 to TRBJ2-3; 7 positions match TRBD1. V trimming: 4 bases; J trimming: 2 bases; junction bases outside the gene matches: 9. This CDR3 has 16 amino acids. CDR1 and CDR2 from the germline V gene are MGHRA and YSYEKL. CDR3 in amino acids: CASSRVGQDFTDTQYF. The CDR3 bases are TGCGCCAGCAGCCGCGTCGGACAGGATTTCACAGATACGCAGTATTTT.

The J gene is TRBJ1-2, the V gene TRBV19, with 10 bases fitting TRBD1. Germline CDR1 reads LNHDA; CDR2 reads SQIVND (reference sequence). With 5 bases clipped from V and 6 bases from J, the junction kept 6 bases outside the gene matches. The length of the CDR3 is 14 residues. CDR3 bases: TGTGCCAGTAGTGCTACCGGGACAGGGGATGGCTACACCTTC. Translated, it gives CASSATGTGDGYTF.

The gene calls are TRBV6-4 and TRBJ1-5; TRBD1 matches 9 bases. Losses at the gene ends were 6 bases for V and 7 bases for J; bases not matched to a gene: 13. CDR1 MRHNA and CDR2 SNTAGT come from the germline V gene. The CDR3 length is 16 residues. The CDR3 sequence: CASSVTGQGMYQPQHF. The DNA of the CDR3 is TGTGCCAGCAGCGTCACAGGACAGGGGATGTACCAGCCCCAGCATTTT.

The rearrangement joins TRBV2 to TRBJ2-7; TRBD2 agrees at 8 bases. Unmatched junction bases numbered 8, after V lost 11 bases and J lost 5 bases. This CDR3 contains 12 residues. Looked up from germline, CDR1 is SNHLY and CDR2 is FYNNEI. CDR3 sequence: CAGSGGGHEQYF. CDR3 nucleotide sequence: TGTGCCGGCTCCGGGGGGGGCCACGAGCAGTACTTC.

The rearrangement joins TRBV21-1 to TRBJ1-2; the D segment call TRBD1 is taken from the table without a DNA check. TRBV21-1 is a pseudogene locus. The CDR3 runs to 15 residues. The CDR3 sequence is CANIGTGPHNYGYTF. CDR3 in DNA: TGTGCCAACATTGGGACAGGTCCTCATAACTATGGCTACACCTTC.

This sequence joins TRBV30 and TRBJ1-2, with 11 bases identical to TRBD1. Per the germline V gene, CDR1 is GTSNPN and CDR2 is SVGIG (reference sequence). The CDR3 sequence is 15 residues long. With 0 bases clipped from V and 7 bases from J, the junction kept 7 bases outside the gene matches. The DNA of the CDR3 is TGTGCCTGGAGTGTAAGTGGACAGGGGGCGCGTGGCTACACCTTC. Its protein is CAWSVSGQGARGYTF.

The J gene is TRBJ2-2, the V gene TRBV9; 7 bases map to TRBD1. CDR3 length: 15 residues. CDR1 is SGDLS and CDR2 is YYNGEE in the germline V gene. Trimming removed 0 bases from V and 6 bases from J; junction bases left unmatched: 5. CDR3 loop: CASSVVAGGAGELFF. CDR3 in DNA: TGTGCCAGCAGCGTAGTCGCAGGGGGAGCCGGGGAGCTGTTTTTT. The whole variable domain, remainder taken from reference TRBV9 and TRBJ2-2, is DSGVTQTPKHLITATGQRVTLRCSPRSGDLSVYWYQQSLDQGLQFLIQYYNGEERAKGNILERFSAQQFPDLHSELNLSSLELGDSALYFCASSVVAGGAGELFFGEGSRLTVL.

This clone has only one observation. Here the CDR3 DNA reads TGTGCCATCAGCACTAGCGGGAGGGCATGGAGCACAGATACGCAGTATTTT. Its protein is CAISTSGRAWSTDTQYF. The chain carries TRBV10-3 and TRBJ2-3; 13 bases map to TRBD2. Unmatched junction bases numbered 6, after V lost 6 bases and J lost 0 bases. The CDR3 is made up of 17 amino acids. Germline V gives CDR1 ENHRY, CDR2 SYGVKD.

This rearrangement joins TRBV5-6 to TRBJ1-5; D is unresolved. Germline lookup yields CDR1 SGHDT and CDR2 YYEEEE. Trimming took 0 bases from V and 3 from J, leaving 7 bases between them. This CDR3 is 14 amino acids long. CDR3 DNA: TGTGCCAGCAGCTTGGCCGACTACAATCAGCCCCAGCATTTT. It yields the protein CASSLADYNQPQHF.

This chain links TRBV12-3 or TRBV12-4 with TRBJ2-7; D unresolved. This CDR3 region has 11 residues. Trimming left V 8 bases short and J 6 bases short, with 11 bases between. The CDR3 region is CASQIRGEQYF. The DNA for the CDR3 is TGTGCCAGCCAAATCCGAGGCGAGCAGTACTTC.

The rearrangement joins TRBV7-2 to TRBJ2-3; 14 positions agree with TRBD2. Germline V gene sequence: CDR1 SGHTA, CDR2 FQGNSA. The CDR3 is 17 residues long. V was pared by 1 base and J by 3 bases, with 3 bases of the junction left unmatched. The CDR3 DNA follows: TGTGCCAGCAGCTTAGGACTAGCGGGAGGGCGGACAGATACGCAGTATTTT. Translating gives CASSLGLAGGRTDTQYF.

The chain is built from TRBV15 and TRBJ2-1, with 8 nucleotides matching TRBD2. The CDR3 covers 16 residues. The trim removed 0 bases at V and 6 bases at J, leaving 7 bases unmatched. Germline CDR1 LNHNV, CDR2 YYDKDF (reference sequence). The CDR3 nucleotides are TGTGCCACCAGCAGAGATCCGGCGGGGGGCTTCAATGAGCAGTTCTTC. This gives the protein CATSRDPAGGFNEQFF.

This clone was found once. V gene TRBV9 combines with J gene TRBJ2-7; D ambiguous. The CDR3 totals 13 residues. V gave up 0 bases and J gave up 7 bases, with 11 bases separating them. Germline CDR1 and CDR2: SGDLS and YYNGEE. CDR3 sequence reads: CASSVALQTEQYF. The CDR3 DNA reads as TGTGCCAGCAGCGTAGCGCTACAAACTGAGCAGTACTTC. Looking up the rest from reference TRBV9 and TRBJ2-7 gives the full variable domain: DSGVTQTPKHLITATGQRVTLRCSPRSGDLSVYWYQQSLDQGLQFLIQYYNGEERAKGNILERFSAQQFPDLHSELNLSSLELGDSALYFCASSVALQTEQYFGPGTRLTVT.

The V call is TRBV7-9, the J call TRBJ2-7; weak D call: TRBD2 (6 bases). CDR1 is SEHNR, CDR2 FQNEAQ, per germline (reference sequence). CDR3 length: 15 residues. V gave up 5 bases and J gave up 4 bases, with 18 bases separating them. CDR3 amino acids: CASSPFSAGPYEQYF. The DNA of the CDR3 is TGTGCCAGCAGCCCGTTTTCTGCGGGACCTTACGAGCAGTACTTC.

This chain links TRBV30 with TRBJ1-1; D is uncertain. The CDR3 extends over 12 amino acids. V lost 1 base and J lost 3, with 6 bases in between. The germline V gene encodes CDR1 GTSNPN and CDR2 SVGIG (reference sequence). This CDR3 is CAWSDQYTEAFF. CDR3 nucleotides: TGTGCCTGGAGTGACCAGTACACTGAAGCTTTCTTT.